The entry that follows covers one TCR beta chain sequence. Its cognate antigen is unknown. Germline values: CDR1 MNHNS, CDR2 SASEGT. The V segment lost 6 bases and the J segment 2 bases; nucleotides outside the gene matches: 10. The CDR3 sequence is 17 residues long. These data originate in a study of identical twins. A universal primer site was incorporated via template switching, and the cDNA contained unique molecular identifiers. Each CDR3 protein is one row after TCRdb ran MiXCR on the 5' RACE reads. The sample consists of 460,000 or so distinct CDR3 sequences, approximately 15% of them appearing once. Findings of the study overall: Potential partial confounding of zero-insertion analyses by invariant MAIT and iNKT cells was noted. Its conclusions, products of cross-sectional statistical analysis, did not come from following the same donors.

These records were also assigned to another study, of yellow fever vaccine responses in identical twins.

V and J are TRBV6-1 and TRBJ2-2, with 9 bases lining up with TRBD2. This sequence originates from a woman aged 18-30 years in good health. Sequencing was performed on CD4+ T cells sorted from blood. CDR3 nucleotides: TGTGCCAGCAGACCGCCCGGACTAGCGAGAAACACCGGGGAGCTGTTTTTT. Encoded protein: CASRPPGLARNTGELFF.